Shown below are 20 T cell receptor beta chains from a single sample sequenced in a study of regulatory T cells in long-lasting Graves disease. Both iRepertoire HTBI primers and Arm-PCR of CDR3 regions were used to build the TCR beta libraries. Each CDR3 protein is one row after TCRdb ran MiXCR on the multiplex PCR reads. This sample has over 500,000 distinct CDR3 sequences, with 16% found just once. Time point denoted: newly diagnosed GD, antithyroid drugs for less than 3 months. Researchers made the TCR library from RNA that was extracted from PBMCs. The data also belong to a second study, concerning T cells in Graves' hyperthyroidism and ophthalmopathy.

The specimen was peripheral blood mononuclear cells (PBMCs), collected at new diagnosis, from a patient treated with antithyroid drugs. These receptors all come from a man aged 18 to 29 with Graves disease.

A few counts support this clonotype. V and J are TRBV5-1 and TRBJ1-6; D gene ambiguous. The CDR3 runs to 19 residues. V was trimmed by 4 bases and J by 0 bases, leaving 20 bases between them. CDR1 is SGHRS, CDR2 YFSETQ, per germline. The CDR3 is CASSPQVSQRSSYNSPLHF. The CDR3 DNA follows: TGCGCCAGCAGCCCCCAGGTTTCGCAGAGGAGCTCCTATAATTCACCCCTCCACTTT.

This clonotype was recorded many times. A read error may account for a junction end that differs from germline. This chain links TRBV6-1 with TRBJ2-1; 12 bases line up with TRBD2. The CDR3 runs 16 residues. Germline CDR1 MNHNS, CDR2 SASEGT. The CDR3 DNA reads TGTGCCAGCAGAGAAGGACTAGCGGGGACCTACAATGAGCAGTTCTTC. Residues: CASREGLAGTYNEQFF.

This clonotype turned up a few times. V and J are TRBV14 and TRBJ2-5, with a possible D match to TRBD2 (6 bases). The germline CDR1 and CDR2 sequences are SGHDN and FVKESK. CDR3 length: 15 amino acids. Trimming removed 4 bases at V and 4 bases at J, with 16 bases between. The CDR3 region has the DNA TGTGCCAGCAGCCGAGAAGGGACTTCCAGAGAGACCCAGTACTTC. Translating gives CASSREGTSRETQYF. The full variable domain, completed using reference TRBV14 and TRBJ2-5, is EAGVTQFPSHSVIEKGQTVTLRCDPISGHDNLYWYRRVMGKEIKFLLHFVKESKQDESGMPNNRFLAERTGGTYSTLKVQPAELEDSGVYFCASSREGTSRETQYFGPGTRLLVL.

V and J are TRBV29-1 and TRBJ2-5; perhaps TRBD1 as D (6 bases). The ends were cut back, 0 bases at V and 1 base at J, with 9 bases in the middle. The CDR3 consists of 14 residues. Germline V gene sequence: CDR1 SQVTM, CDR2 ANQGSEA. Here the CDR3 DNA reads TGCAGCGTTGAAGATGGGGGCCTCCAAGAGACCCAGTACTTC. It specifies CSVEDGGLQETQYF.

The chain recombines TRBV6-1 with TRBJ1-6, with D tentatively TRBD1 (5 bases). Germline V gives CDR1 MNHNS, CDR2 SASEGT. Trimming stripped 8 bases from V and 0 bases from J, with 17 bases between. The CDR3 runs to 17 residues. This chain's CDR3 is CASWTRTTHSYNSPLHF. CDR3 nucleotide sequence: TGTGCCAGCTGGACCCGGACAACCCACTCCTATAATTCACCCCTCCACTTT.

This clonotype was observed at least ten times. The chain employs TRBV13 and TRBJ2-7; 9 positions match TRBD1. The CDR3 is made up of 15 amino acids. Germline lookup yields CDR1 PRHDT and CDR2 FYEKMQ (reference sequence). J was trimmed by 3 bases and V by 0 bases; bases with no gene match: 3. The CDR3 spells CASSLGWDRDYEQYF. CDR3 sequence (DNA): TGTGCCAGCAGCTTAGGTTGGGACAGGGACTACGAGCAGTACTTC.

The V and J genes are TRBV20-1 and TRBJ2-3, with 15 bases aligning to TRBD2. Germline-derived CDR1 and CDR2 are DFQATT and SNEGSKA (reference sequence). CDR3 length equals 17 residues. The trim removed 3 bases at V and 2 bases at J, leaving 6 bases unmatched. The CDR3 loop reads CSARAGLAGGYTDTQYF. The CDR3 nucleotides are TGCAGTGCTAGGGCGGGACTAGCGGGGGGATACACAGATACGCAGTATTTT.

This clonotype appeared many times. CDR3 sequence (DNA): TGTGCCAGCAGTTTATCGGGAGGGCAGGGAGAGACCCAGTACTTC. Residues: CASSLSGGQGETQYF. The chain employs TRBV28 and TRBJ2-5; 8 bases fit TRBD2. The junction had 5 bases not matched to a gene; V was cut back by 1 base and J by 4 bases. The CDR3 covers 15 residues. Germline CDR1 reads MDHEN; CDR2 reads SYDVKM. The complete variable domain, with remaining parts taken from reference TRBV28 and TRBJ2-5, reads DVKVTQSSRYLVKRTGEKVFLECVQDMDHENMFWYRQDPGLGLRLIYFSYDVKMKEKGDIPEGYSVSREKKERFSLILESASTNQTSMYLCASSLSGGQGETQYFGPGTRLLVL.

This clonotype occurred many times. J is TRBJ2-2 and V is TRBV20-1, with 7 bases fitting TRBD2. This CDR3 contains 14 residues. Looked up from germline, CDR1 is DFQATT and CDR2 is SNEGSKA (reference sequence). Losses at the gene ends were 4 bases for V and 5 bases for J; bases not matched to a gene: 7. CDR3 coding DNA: TGCAGTGCTACCCGGCGGGAGAGGACCGGGGAGCTGTTTTTT. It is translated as CSATRRERTGELFF.

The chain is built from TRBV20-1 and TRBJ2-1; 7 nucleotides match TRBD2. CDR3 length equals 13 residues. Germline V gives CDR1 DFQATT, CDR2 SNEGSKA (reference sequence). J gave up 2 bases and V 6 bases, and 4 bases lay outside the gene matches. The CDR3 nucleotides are TGCAGTGCCGCTAGCGGCACCTACAATGAGCAGTTCTTC. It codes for CSAASGTYNEQFF.

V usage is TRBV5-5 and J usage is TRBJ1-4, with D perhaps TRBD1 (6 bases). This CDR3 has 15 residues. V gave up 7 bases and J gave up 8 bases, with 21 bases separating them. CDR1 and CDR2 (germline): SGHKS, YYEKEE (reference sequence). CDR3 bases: TGTGCCAGCGTCGGCCCGGGGGGGCACAACGAAAAACTGTTTTTT. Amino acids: CASVGPGGHNEKLFF.

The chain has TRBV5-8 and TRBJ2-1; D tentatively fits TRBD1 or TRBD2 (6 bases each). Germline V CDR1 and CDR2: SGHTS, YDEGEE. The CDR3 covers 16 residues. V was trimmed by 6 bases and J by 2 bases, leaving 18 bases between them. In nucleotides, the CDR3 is TGTGCCAGCACCACCAGGTCAGGGGAGGCCTACAATGAGCAGTTCTTC. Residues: CASTTRSGEAYNEQFF.

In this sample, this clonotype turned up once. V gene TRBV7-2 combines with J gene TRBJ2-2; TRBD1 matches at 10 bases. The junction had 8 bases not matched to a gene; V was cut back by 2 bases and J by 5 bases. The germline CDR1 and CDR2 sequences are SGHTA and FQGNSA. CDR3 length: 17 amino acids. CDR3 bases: TGTGCCAGCAGCTTATCGTCCCGACAGGGGGCGACCGGGGAGCTGTTTTTT. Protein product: CASSLSSRQGATGELFF.

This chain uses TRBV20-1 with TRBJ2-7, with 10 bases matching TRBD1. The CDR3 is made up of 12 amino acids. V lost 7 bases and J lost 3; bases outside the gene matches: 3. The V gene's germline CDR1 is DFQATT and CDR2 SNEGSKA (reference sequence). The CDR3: CSVWTGGYEQYF. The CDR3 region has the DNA TGCAGTGTTTGGACAGGGGGCTACGAGCAGTACTTC.

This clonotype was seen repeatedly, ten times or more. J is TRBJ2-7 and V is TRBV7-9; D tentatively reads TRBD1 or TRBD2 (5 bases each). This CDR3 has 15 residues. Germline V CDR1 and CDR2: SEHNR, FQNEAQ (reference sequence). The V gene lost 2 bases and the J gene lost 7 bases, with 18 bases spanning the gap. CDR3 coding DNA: TGTGCCAGCAGCTTAATCCGTTGGGGACCTAGAGAGCAGTACTTC. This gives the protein CASSLIRWGPREQYF.

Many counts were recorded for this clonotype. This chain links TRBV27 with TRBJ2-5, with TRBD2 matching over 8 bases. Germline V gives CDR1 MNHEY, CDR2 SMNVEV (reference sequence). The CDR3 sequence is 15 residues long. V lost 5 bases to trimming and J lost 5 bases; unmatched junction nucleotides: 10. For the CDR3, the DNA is TGTGCCAGCAGTGGGGTCGGGAGGGCTAGGGAGACCCAGTACTTC. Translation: CASSGVGRARETQYF.

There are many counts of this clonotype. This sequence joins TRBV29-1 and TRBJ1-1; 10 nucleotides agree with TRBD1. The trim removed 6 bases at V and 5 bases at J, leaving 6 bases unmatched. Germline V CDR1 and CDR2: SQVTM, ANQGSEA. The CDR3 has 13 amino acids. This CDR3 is CSVGGQGLTEAFF. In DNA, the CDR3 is TGCAGCGTGGGGGGACAGGGGTTGACTGAAGCTTTCTTT.

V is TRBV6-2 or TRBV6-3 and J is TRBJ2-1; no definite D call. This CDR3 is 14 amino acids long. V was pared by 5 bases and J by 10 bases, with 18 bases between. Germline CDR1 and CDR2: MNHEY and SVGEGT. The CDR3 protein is CASSELGHSGEQFF. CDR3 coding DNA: TGTGCCAGCAGTGAACTTGGCCATTCTGGGGAGCAGTTCTTC.

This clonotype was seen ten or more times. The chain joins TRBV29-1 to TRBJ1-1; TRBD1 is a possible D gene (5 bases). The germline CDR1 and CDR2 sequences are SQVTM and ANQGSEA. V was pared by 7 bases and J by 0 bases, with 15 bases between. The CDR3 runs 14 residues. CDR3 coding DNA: TGCAGCGCCCCAGCGGGGGGGATGAACACTGAAGCTTTCTTT. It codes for CSAPAGGMNTEAFF.

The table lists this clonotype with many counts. CDR3 nucleotide sequence: TGCAGTGCGACCTCGGGACAGGGCAACAATGAGCAGTTCTTC. This encodes CSATSGQGNNEQFF. J is TRBJ2-1 and V is TRBV20-1, with 9 bases fitting TRBD1. The length of the CDR3 is 14 residues. V gave up 6 bases and J gave up 5 bases; unmatched junction bases: 8. CDR1 is DFQATT, CDR2 SNEGSKA, per germline (reference sequence).